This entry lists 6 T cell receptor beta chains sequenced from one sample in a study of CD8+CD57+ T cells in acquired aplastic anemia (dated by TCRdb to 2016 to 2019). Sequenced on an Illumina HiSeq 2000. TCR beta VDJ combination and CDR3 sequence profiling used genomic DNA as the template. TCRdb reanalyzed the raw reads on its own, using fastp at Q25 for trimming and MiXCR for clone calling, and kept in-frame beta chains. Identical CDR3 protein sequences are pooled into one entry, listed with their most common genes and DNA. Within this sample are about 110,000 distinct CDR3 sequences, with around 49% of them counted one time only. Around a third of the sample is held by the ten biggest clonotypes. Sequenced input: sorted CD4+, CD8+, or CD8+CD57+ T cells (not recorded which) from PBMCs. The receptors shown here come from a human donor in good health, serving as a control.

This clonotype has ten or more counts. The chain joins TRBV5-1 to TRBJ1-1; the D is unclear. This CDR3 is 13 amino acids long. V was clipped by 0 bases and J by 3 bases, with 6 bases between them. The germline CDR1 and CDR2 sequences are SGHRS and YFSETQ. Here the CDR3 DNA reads TGCGCCAGCAGCTTGGGATGGTACACTGAAGCTTTCTTT. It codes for CASSLGWYTEAFF.

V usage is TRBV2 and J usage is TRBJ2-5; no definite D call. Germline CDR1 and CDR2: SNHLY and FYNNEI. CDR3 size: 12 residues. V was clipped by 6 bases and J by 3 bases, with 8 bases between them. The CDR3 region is CASSLIEETQYF. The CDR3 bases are TGTGCCAGCAGCTTAATTGAAGAGACCCAGTACTTC.

The CDR3 region has the DNA TGTGCCAGCAGCTTAGCACTAGCGGCATACAATGAGCAGTTCTTC. This gives the protein CASSLALAAYNEQFF. The rearrangement uses TRBV11-1 and TRBJ2-1, with 8 positions matching TRBD2. V lost 0 bases, J lost 4 bases, and 2 bases stayed unmatched. The germline V gene encodes CDR1 SGHAT and CDR2 FQDESV (reference sequence). The CDR3 totals 15 residues.

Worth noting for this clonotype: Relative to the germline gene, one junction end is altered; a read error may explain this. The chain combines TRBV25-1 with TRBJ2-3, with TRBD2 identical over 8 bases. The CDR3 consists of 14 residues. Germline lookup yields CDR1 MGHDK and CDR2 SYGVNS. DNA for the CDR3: TGTGCCAGCAGCGGGGGGGGGCGCACTGATACGCAGTATTTT. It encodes CASSGGGRTDTQYF.

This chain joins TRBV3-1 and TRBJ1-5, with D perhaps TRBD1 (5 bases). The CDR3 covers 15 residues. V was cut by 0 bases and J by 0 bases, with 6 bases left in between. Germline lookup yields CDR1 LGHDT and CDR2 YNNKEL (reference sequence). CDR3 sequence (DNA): TGTGCCAGCAGCCAAGATGGGGGTAGCAATCAGCCCCAGCATTTT. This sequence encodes CASSQDGGSNQPQHF.

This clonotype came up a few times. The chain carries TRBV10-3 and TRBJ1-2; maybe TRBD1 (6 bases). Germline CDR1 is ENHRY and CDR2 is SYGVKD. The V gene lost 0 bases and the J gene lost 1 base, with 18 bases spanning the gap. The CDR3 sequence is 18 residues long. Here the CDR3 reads CAISESRLGAYLNYGYTF. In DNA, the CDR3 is TGTGCCATCAGTGAGTCGCGCCTGGGGGCCTATCTTAACTATGGCTACACCTTC.